This T cell receptor beta chain was found in a study of CD8 T cells in Susac syndrome. The ends lost 4 bases at V and 4 bases at J; junction bases unmatched: 7. In germline, CDR1 is DFQATT, CDR2 SNEGSKA (reference sequence). The CDR3 covers 15 residues. Negative isolation was applied to CD8+ and CD4+ T cells, and FACS enrichment was applied to TEMRA cells. The RNA, roughly 0.5 to 1 ug, was put through reverse transcription using random hexamers. The method of amplification for TCR beta CDR3 was immunoSEQ multiplex PCR, covering 54 Vbeta and 13 Jbeta. TCRdb itself ran the immunoSEQ multiplex PCR reads through MiXCR, one entry per CDR3 protein. Here the sample spans 84,000 or so distinct CDR3 sequences, 95% being singletons.

The source is a human donor with Susac syndrome. The material sequenced was CD8+ T cells from PBMCs. This sequence joins TRBV20-1 and TRBJ2-1; 10 nucleotides align to TRBD2. The CDR3 nucleotides read TGCAGTGCTAAGACCAGCGGGAGGGCGTACAATGAGCAGTTCTTC. Amino acids: CSAKTSGRAYNEQFF.